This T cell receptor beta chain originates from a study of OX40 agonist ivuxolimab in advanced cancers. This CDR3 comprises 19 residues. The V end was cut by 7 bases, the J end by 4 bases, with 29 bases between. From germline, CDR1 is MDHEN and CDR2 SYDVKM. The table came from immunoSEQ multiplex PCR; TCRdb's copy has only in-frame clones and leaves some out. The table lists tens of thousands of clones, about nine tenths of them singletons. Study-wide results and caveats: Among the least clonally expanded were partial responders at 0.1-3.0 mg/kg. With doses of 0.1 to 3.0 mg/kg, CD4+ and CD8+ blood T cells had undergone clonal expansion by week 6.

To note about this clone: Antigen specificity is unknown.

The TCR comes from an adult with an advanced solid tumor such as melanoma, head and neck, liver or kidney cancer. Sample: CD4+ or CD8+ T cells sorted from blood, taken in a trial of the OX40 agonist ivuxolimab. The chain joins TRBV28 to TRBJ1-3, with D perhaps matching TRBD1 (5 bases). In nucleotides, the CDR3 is TGTGCCAGCACCACGCCCTTACTTCGTCAGGGAGGCCCCGGAAACACCATATATTTT. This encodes CASTTPLLRQGGPGNTIYF.